This TCR beta chain was retrieved from a study of chemoradiotherapy in HPV16-positive cancers. The study, taken as a whole, reports: Candidate HPV-specific clones and E7-related TCR motifs grew in tumor during treatment.

Over chemoradiotherapy, repertoires were sampled more than once. On this clone: Its antigen is as yet unknown.

Profiling relied on immunoSEQ multiplex PCR, and the TCRdb table lists in-frame clones only, not all of them. The sample contains several thousand clones, about 88% of which appear only once. The CDR3 contains 16 residues. Germline CDR1 reads LNHDA; CDR2 reads SQIVND (reference sequence). V dropped 6 bases and J dropped 5; count of bases not matched to a gene: 10. The chain links TRBV19 to TRBJ2-3; 11 bases match TRBD2. The clonotype was recovered from a human donor with HPV-associated anogenital cancer. The source material was tumor tissue, sampled from a patient who underwent chemoradiotherapy. CDR3 nucleotides: TGTGCCAGTAGAGAGCTAGCGGGAGGAGGAGGAGATACGCAGTATTTT. Translation: CASRELAGGGGDTQYF. The entire variable domain, with the rest obtained from reference TRBV19 and TRBJ2-3, is as follows: DGGITQSPKYLFRKEGQNVTLSCEQNLNHDAMYWYRQDPGQGLRLIYYSQIVNDFQKGDIAEGYSVSREKKESFPLTVTSAQKNPTAFYLCASRELAGGGGDTQYFGPGTRLTVL.